This T cell receptor (beta chain) is from a study of blood T cell repertoires in COVID-19. Germline CDR1 and CDR2: SGHRS and YFSETQ. The junction had 5 bases not matched to a gene; V was cut back by 4 bases and J by 6 bases. The CDR3 covers 14 residues. Clones were sequenced by immunoSEQ multiplex PCR, and TCRdb holds only the in-frame ones, with some missing. The repertoire has roughly 150,000 clones, approximately 90% of them found once; the top ten carry 2% to 3%. The chain has TRBV5-1 and TRBJ1-3; 9 bases are shared with TRBD1. The receptor comes from an older woman with acute or convalescent COVID-19. Sequenced: peripheral blood. CDR3 residues: CASSPRTGANTIYF. CDR3 in DNA: TGCGCCAGCAGCCCGCGGACAGGGGCAAACACCATATATTTT.